These 25 T cell receptor beta chains originate from one sample sequenced in a study of blood T cell repertoires in COVID-19. Profiling relied on immunoSEQ multiplex PCR, and the TCRdb table lists in-frame clones only, not all of them. The sample carries some 150,000 clones, around four fifths recorded once. Sequenced sample: peripheral blood. The receptors come from a human donor in a cohort sampled during active COVID-19.

Only one count was recorded for this clone. The rearrangement uses TRBV5-1 and TRBJ2-7, with D maybe TRBD2 (6 bases). The length of the CDR3 is 14 residues. Deletions cut 4 bases from V and 3 bases from J, with 14 bases between. CDR1 SGHRS and CDR2 YFSETQ come from the germline V gene. This CDR3 is CASSLDYSNYEQYF. Here the CDR3 DNA reads TGCGCCAGCAGCCTGGACTACTCAAACTACGAGCAGTACTTC.

This clone was seen more than once but under ten times. V is TRBV28 and J is TRBJ1-2; D gene ambiguous. Trimming cost V 1 base and J 6 bases, with 15 bases left between them. CDR3 size: 15 residues. Germline V CDR1 and CDR2: MDHEN, SYDVKM. This chain's CDR3 is CASSLFLALGDGYTF. Here the CDR3 DNA reads TGTGCCAGCAGTTTATTCCTAGCATTAGGTGATGGCTACACCTTC.

V and J are TRBV18 and TRBJ2-1; 8 nucleotides line up with TRBD1. The V gene end was trimmed by 1 base and the J gene end by 6 bases; junction bases not matched to a gene: 2. CDR1 is KGHSH and CDR2 is LQKENI in the germline V gene. The length of the CDR3 is 14 residues. DNA for the CDR3: TGTGCCAGCTCACCACAGACAGGGGCCAATGAGCAGTTCTTC. Translating it yields CASSPQTGANEQFF.

The J gene is TRBJ1-1, the V gene TRBV29-1; D is unresolved. Between the trimmed V and J ends, which lost 4 bases and 0 bases, there was a span of 9 bases. There are 13 residues in the CDR3. Germline V gives CDR1 SQVTM, CDR2 ANQGSEA. In DNA form, the CDR3 reads TGCAGCGTTGCTACAGAATTGAACACTGAAGCTTTCTTT. Its protein is CSVATELNTEAFF.

As DNA, the CDR3 is TGTGCCAGCAGCTCGACCGACTTAGCCACAGATACGCAGTATTTT. Translated: CASSSTDLATDTQYF. The V and J genes are TRBV7-2 and TRBJ2-3; D gene unclear. Between the trimmed V and J ends, which lost 4 bases and 2 bases, there was a span of 13 bases. There are 15 residues in the CDR3. Germline lookup yields CDR1 SGHTA and CDR2 FQGNSA.

The J gene is TRBJ2-1, the V gene TRBV11-2; D call uncertain. Germline CDR1 and CDR2: SGHAT and FQNNGV. This CDR3 region has 15 residues. V lost 0 bases and J lost 1, with 7 bases in between. The CDR3 bases are TGTGCCAGCAGCTTAGAGGCAGGTTCCTACAATGAGCAGTTCTTC. This codes for CASSLEAGSYNEQFF.

The genes are TRBV12-3 or TRBV12-4 and TRBJ1-2; D unresolved. This CDR3 is 13 amino acids long. Trimming cost V 7 bases and J 7 bases, with 16 bases left between them. CDR3 DNA sequence: TGTGCCAGCACCTTACTGGCGGAGGTTGGCTACACCTTC. Translated, it gives CASTLLAEVGYTF.

This clone was counted once. The chain joins TRBV19 to TRBJ1-5; D ambiguous. Germline values: CDR1 LNHDA, CDR2 SQIVND (reference sequence). V was shortened by 4 bases and J by 0 bases, with 16 bases between the two germline ends. CDR3 length: 17 residues. The DNA for the CDR3 is TGTGCCAGTAGTACCCCAACAGTAATCTATAGCAATCAGCCCCAGCATTTT. Translated: CASSTPTVIYSNQPQHF.

The chain carries TRBV5-1 and TRBJ2-2, with a tentative D call TRBD2 (5 bases). V was shortened by 3 bases and J by 4 bases, with 16 bases between the two germline ends. The CDR3 extends over 16 amino acids. The germline V gene encodes CDR1 SGHRS and CDR2 YFSETQ. This CDR3 reads CASSYSDQRGTGELFF. The CDR3 nucleotides read TGCGCCAGCAGCTACAGTGACCAACGGGGCACCGGGGAGCTGTTTTTT.

A single count supports this clone. The chain combines TRBV7-3 with TRBJ1-3; D is ambiguous. Trimming took 1 base from V and 4 from J, leaving 14 bases between them. Germline-derived CDR1 and CDR2 are SGHTA and FQGTGA. This CDR3 comprises 16 residues. CDR3 sequence: CASSLNSGNPGNTIYF. CDR3 coding DNA: TGTGCCAGCAGCTTAAACTCAGGAAACCCAGGAAACACCATATATTTT.

This clone was picked up a small number of times. The rearrangement joins TRBV27 to TRBJ2-3, with 7 bases that match TRBD1. J lost 7 bases, V lost 7 bases, and 8 bases had no gene match. There are 13 residues in the CDR3. Germline CDR1 is MNHEY and CDR2 is SMNVEV (reference sequence). For the CDR3, the DNA is TGTGCCAGCACGGTCCTAGGGGGCTATACGCAGTATTTT. As protein: CASTVLGGYTQYF.

The rearrangement joins TRBV3-1 (or the pseudogene TRBV3-2) to TRBJ2-1; 13 bases agree with TRBD2. V shed 5 bases, J shed 5 bases, and the junction held 6 bases outside the gene matches. CDR3 length: 16 amino acids. The germline V gene encodes CDR1 LGHDT and CDR2 YNNKEL (reference sequence). In DNA form, the CDR3 reads TGTGCCAGCAGCAGGGGACTAGCGGGATACCACAATGAGCAGTTCTTC. The encoded protein is CASSRGLAGYHNEQFF.

The chain employs TRBV10-2 and TRBJ1-1; D is possibly TRBD1 (6 bases). V gave up 6 bases and J gave up 1 base, with 9 bases separating them. The CDR3 has 13 amino acids. Per germline, CDR1 WSHSY and CDR2 SAAADI. The CDR3 DNA sequence: TGCGCCAGCAGAGAGACAGGGAACACTGAAGCTTTCTTT. This codes for CASRETGNTEAFF.

A few counts support this clone. This rearrangement joins TRBV6-5 to TRBJ2-1; weak D call: TRBD1 (6 bases). The V end was cut by 6 bases, the J end by 9 bases, with 15 bases between. Germline lookup yields CDR1 MNHEY and CDR2 SVGAGI. This CDR3 region has 13 residues. The CDR3 DNA sequence: TGTGCCAGCAGGTTGGACAGCCGGGGTGAGCAGTTCTTC. Its translation: CASRLDSRGEQFF.

The V call is TRBV28, the J call TRBJ2-7, with a weak D call TRBD1 (6 bases). Trimming took 7 bases from V and 2 from J, leaving 15 bases between them. There are 14 residues in the CDR3. Germline V CDR1 and CDR2: MDHEN, SYDVKM. The CDR3 reads CASNPRTATYEQYF. CDR3 bases: TGTGCCAGCAACCCACGGACAGCCACCTACGAGCAGTACTTC.

The chain is built from TRBV6-2 or TRBV6-3 and TRBJ2-7, with 14 bases aligning to TRBD2. With V trimmed by 5 bases and J by 3 bases, 0 bases remained unmatched. Germline V CDR1 and CDR2: MNHEY, SVGEGT. The CDR3 consists of 14 residues. CDR3 protein: CASSGTSGSYEQYF. CDR3 nucleotide sequence: TGTGCCAGCAGTGGGACTAGCGGGAGCTACGAGCAGTACTTC.

This chain uses TRBV6-5 with TRBJ1-5; 7 nucleotides line up with TRBD1. This CDR3 comprises 14 residues. V trimming: 5 bases; J trimming: 6 bases; junction bases outside the gene matches: 7. CDR1 MNHEY and CDR2 SVGAGI come from the germline V gene. The CDR3 DNA is TGTGCCAGCAGTACCAACAGGGGCGGTCAGCCCCAGCATTTT. As protein: CASSTNRGGQPQHF.

The rearrangement uses TRBV28 and TRBJ1-4; 8 nucleotides align to TRBD1. The CDR3 loop spans 16 amino acids. Per the germline V gene, CDR1 is MDHEN and CDR2 is SYDVKM. V gave up 5 bases and J gave up 7 bases; unmatched junction bases: 12. The CDR3 nucleotides are TGTGCCAGCAGTGACCCCAGCAGGGGGCGGCTTGAAAAACTGTTTTTT. Its protein product is CASSDPSRGRLEKLFF.

The chain links TRBV10-3 to TRBJ2-7; TRBD2 agrees at 10 bases. Trimming took 6 bases from V and 5 from J; bases not matched to a gene: 7. The length of the CDR3 is 14 residues. Germline V gene lookup returns CDR1 ENHRY and CDR2 SYGVKD. The CDR3 bases are TGTGCCATCAGATCTCTAGCGGGAGACGACGAGCAGTACTTC. This encodes CAIRSLAGDDEQYF.

This chain links TRBV4-1 with TRBJ2-1, with TRBD2 matching 11 bases. The ends lost 4 bases at V and 4 bases at J; junction bases unmatched: 6. CDR1 is MGHRA, CDR2 YSYEKL, per germline. There are 16 residues in the CDR3. CDR3 DNA sequence: TGCGCCAGCAGCCTGAGACTAGCGGGACTTTACAATGAGCAGTTCTTC. As protein: CASSLRLAGLYNEQFF.

J is TRBJ2-1 and V is TRBV18; TRBD1 matches at 7 bases. Germline V gene sequence: CDR1 KGHSH, CDR2 LQKENI. The CDR3 length is 15 residues. Germline trimming cut 6 bases from V and 1 base from J; bases unmatched to any gene: 6. CDR3 nucleotide sequence: TGTGCCAGCTCTCCCCGGGACAGATCCTACAATGAGCAGTTCTTC. This translates into CASSPRDRSYNEQFF.

The chain uses TRBV18 and TRBJ1-5, with TRBD1 as a possible D gene (5 bases). Germline loops: CDR1 KGHSH, CDR2 LQKENI. The germline V and J ends were trimmed by 0 bases and 4 bases, with 10 bases remaining between them. The CDR3 is 15 amino acids. DNA for the CDR3: TGTGCCAGCTCACCACCGGGGGGGGGAAATCAGCCCCAGCATTTT. Its protein is CASSPPGGGNQPQHF.

The rearrangement joins TRBV5-1 to TRBJ1-5; D is possibly TRBD1 (5 bases). The length of the CDR3 is 14 residues. CDR1 is SGHRS, CDR2 YFSETQ, per germline. Trimming took 2 bases from V and 8 from J, leaving 14 bases between them. The CDR3 protein is CASSFGRGGEPQHF. DNA for the CDR3: TGCGCCAGCAGCTTTGGTCGGGGCGGGGAGCCCCAGCATTTT.

The rearrangement joins TRBV5-5 to TRBJ1-1; TRBD1 matches 8 bases. The J segment lost 4 bases and the V segment lost 0 bases, leaving 8 bases of the junction unmatched. The CDR3 sequence is 16 residues long. Germline values: CDR1 SGHKS, CDR2 YYEKEE (reference sequence). The CDR3 DNA is TGTGCCAGCAGCTTGGGGACAGGGTTCGCGCGCACTGAAGCTTTCTTT. Encoded protein: CASSLGTGFARTEAFF. The full variable domain, with the rest looked up from reference TRBV5-5 and TRBJ1-1, is DAGVTQSPTHLIKTRGQQVTLRCSPISGHKSVSWYQQVLGQGPQFIFQYYEKEERGRGNFPDRFSARQFPNYSSELNVNALLLGDSALYLCASSLGTGFARTEAFFGQGTRLTVV.

A single count supports this clone. The genes are TRBV11-3 and TRBJ1-1, with D perhaps TRBD1 (5 bases). Germline V gives CDR1 SGHNT, CDR2 YENEEA. The V end lost 8 bases, the J end lost 0 bases, and 7 bases lay between the germline ends. The length of the CDR3 is 12 residues. The CDR3 protein is CASRGMNTEAFF. In nucleotides, the CDR3 is TGTGCCAGCCGGGGGATGAACACTGAAGCTTTCTTT. Looking up the rest from reference TRBV11-3 and TRBJ1-1 gives the full variable domain: EAGVVQSPRYKIIEKKQPVAFWCNPISGHNTLYWYLQNLGQGPELLIRYENEEAVDDSQLPKDRFSAERLKGVDSTLKIQPAELGDSAVYLCASRGMNTEAFFGQGTRLTVV.